These T cell receptor beta chains were read from a single sample in a study of T cell responses to AZD1222 COVID-19 vaccine. Method: immunoSEQ multiplex PCR; TCRdb's copy keeps in-frame clones and lacks some. There are roughly 87,000 clones in the sample; 88% occur only once, and 6% to 7.5% lies in the top ten. The sample in question was peripheral blood, obtained 28 days after the second AZD1222 dose. The source is an adult who received the AZD1222 COVID-19 vaccine. Each CDR3 is given with its conserved first and last residue. The order of the fields is CDR3 DNA, CDR3 protein, V gene, J gene, clone size, D gene. The D gene is left open where the match is weak. Clone size is shown for a subset of rows, as once, few, many or a class of expanded clone.

CDR3 DNA: TGTGCCAGCACCTTATCAGGGGGGCTGAACACTGAAGCTTTCTTT; CDR3 protein: CASTLSGGLNTEAFF; V gene: TRBV7-3; J gene: TRBJ1-1; clone size: once; D gene: TRBD1
CDR3 DNA: TGTGCCACCAGCAGGAGACAGGGCAGGGACAATGAGCAGTTCTTC; CDR3 protein: CATSRRQGRDNEQFF; V gene: TRBV15; J gene: TRBJ2-1; clone size: .; D gene: TRBD1
CDR3 DNA: TGTGCCAGTAGCCTGAGGACAGGAGAGGTAGCTTTCTTT; CDR3 protein: CASSLRTGEVAFF; V gene: TRBV19; J gene: TRBJ1-1; clone size: .; D gene: TRBD1
CDR3 DNA: TGCAGCGTTGCCGACAACAATCAGCCCCAGCATTTT; CDR3 protein: CSVADNNQPQHF; V gene: TRBV29-1; J gene: TRBJ1-5; clone size: .; D gene: .
CDR3 DNA: TGTGCCAGCAACCAACAGACAGGGAGCTCCTACGAGCAGTACTTC; CDR3 protein: CASNQQTGSSYEQYF; V gene: TRBV7-8; J gene: TRBJ2-7; clone size: .; D gene: TRBD1
CDR3 DNA: TGTGCCAGTAGTACAAGGACAGATTCTAACTATGGCTACACCTTC; CDR3 protein: CASSTRTDSNYGYTF; V gene: TRBV19; J gene: TRBJ1-2; clone size: .; D gene: .
CDR3 DNA: TGTGCCAGCCGCCGGCGGGGCCGCGATCAGCCCCAGCATTTT; CDR3 protein: CASRRRGRDQPQHF; V gene: TRBV28; J gene: TRBJ1-5; clone size: .; D gene: .
CDR3 DNA: TGCAGCGCCGAGGGGTCGGCTAGCGGGTTTATCAATGAGCAGTTCTTC; CDR3 protein: CSAEGSASGFINEQFF; V gene: TRBV29-1; J gene: TRBJ2-1; clone size: .; D gene: TRBD2
CDR3 DNA: TGCGCCAGCAGCCGAAGCCTACCGGGACAGGGAGTGGACGGCTACACCTTC; CDR3 protein: CASSRSLPGQGVDGYTF; V gene: TRBV4-1; J gene: TRBJ1-2; clone size: .; D gene: TRBD1
CDR3 DNA: TGTGCCAGCAGCGTAGGAGCGGGAGTGAGGACAGATACGCAGTATTTT; CDR3 protein: CASSVGAGVRTDTQYF; V gene: TRBV9; J gene: TRBJ2-3; clone size: .; D gene: TRBD2
CDR3 DNA: TGTGCCAGCAGTACCCAACAGGGTTCCTACGAGCAGTACTTC; CDR3 protein: CASSTQQGSYEQYF; V gene: TRBV27; J gene: TRBJ2-7; clone size: .; D gene: .
CDR3 DNA: TGCGCCAGCAGCCGGGACAGTAATTCACCCCTCCACTTT; CDR3 protein: CASSRDSNSPLHF; V gene: TRBV5-1; J gene: TRBJ1-6; clone size: .; D gene: TRBD1
CDR3 DNA: TGCGCCAGCAGAAGTCAAATAGCGGGAGGGAAAGCGAAGTCCTACGAGCAGTACTTC; CDR3 protein: CASRSQIAGGKAKSYEQYF; V gene: TRBV4-1; J gene: TRBJ2-7; clone size: .; D gene: TRBD2
CDR3 DNA: TGCGCCAGCAGCTCGTCGACAGGGGTCAATTCACCCCTCCACTTT; CDR3 protein: CASSSSTGVNSPLHF; V gene: TRBV5-1; J gene: TRBJ1-6; clone size: .; D gene: TRBD1
CDR3 DNA: TGTGCCAGCAGCCAGGGGGGACTAGGCTGGTACGAGCAGTACTTC; CDR3 protein: CASSQGGLGWYEQYF; V gene: TRBV3-1/TRBV3-2; J gene: TRBJ2-7; clone size: .; D gene: TRBD2
CDR3 DNA: TGTGCCAGCTCGCTTTGGAAGAACACTGAAGCTTTCTTT; CDR3 protein: CASSLWKNTEAFF; V gene: TRBV18; J gene: TRBJ1-1; clone size: .; D gene: .
CDR3 DNA: TGTGCCAGCAGCTCGTCGGGCACAGATACGCAGTATTTT; CDR3 protein: CASSSSGTDTQYF; V gene: TRBV6-4; J gene: TRBJ2-3; clone size: .; D gene: .
CDR3 DNA: TGTGCCAGCAGTTTCCGTGGAGAGACCCAGTACTTC; CDR3 protein: CASSFRGETQYF; V gene: TRBV5-5; J gene: TRBJ2-5; clone size: .; D gene: .
CDR3 DNA: TGTGCCAGCAGCGTTCCAGGGGCAGCGGAAAAACTGTTTTTT; CDR3 protein: CASSVPGAAEKLFF; V gene: TRBV5-4; J gene: TRBJ1-4; clone size: .; D gene: .
CDR3 DNA: TGCGCCAGCAGCCTGGGTCTTGGCTGGGAAGGCTACACCTTC; CDR3 protein: CASSLGLGWEGYTF; V gene: TRBV5-1; J gene: TRBJ1-2; clone size: .; D gene: .
CDR3 DNA: TGCGCCAGCAGGAGCGGAGGGGTAGCAGATACGCAGTATTTT; CDR3 protein: CASRSGGVADTQYF; V gene: TRBV10-1; J gene: TRBJ2-3; clone size: .; D gene: .
CDR3 DNA: TGTGCCAGCTCCCCGGGGCGGGAGGCCACAGGTGAGCAGTACTTC; CDR3 protein: CASSPGREATGEQYF; V gene: TRBV18; J gene: TRBJ2-7; clone size: .; D gene: TRBD2
CDR3 DNA: TGCGCCAGCAGCCAAGAATTCGTAGTCTCTTACAATGAGCAGTTCTTC; CDR3 protein: CASSQEFVVSYNEQFF; V gene: TRBV4-3; J gene: TRBJ2-1; clone size: .; D gene: .
CDR3 DNA: TGTGCCAGCAGCGCAATGGGACAGGGGATAAGGAAAGGCGCTTTCTTT; CDR3 protein: CASSAMGQGIRKGAFF; V gene: TRBV5-4; J gene: TRBJ1-1; clone size: .; D gene: TRBD1
CDR3 DNA: TGTGCCAGCCGGACAGCCGTTTTTAACTATGGCTACACCTTC; CDR3 protein: CASRTAVFNYGYTF; V gene: TRBV2; J gene: TRBJ1-2; clone size: .; D gene: .
CDR3 DNA: TGCGCCAGCAGCCTACGGACAGGACCCTACGAGCAGTACTTC; CDR3 protein: CASSLRTGPYEQYF; V gene: TRBV5-1; J gene: TRBJ2-7; clone size: .; D gene: TRBD1
CDR3 DNA: TGTGCCAGCAGCTTAGAGAGCGGGAGGGGCTACAATGAGCAGTTCTTC; CDR3 protein: CASSLESGRGYNEQFF; V gene: TRBV7-6; J gene: TRBJ2-1; clone size: .; D gene: TRBD2
CDR3 DNA: TGTGCCAGCAGCCCGAGCGGCTCCTACGAGCAGTACTTC; CDR3 protein: CASSPSGSYEQYF; V gene: TRBV11-3; J gene: TRBJ2-7; clone size: .; D gene: .
CDR3 DNA: TGTGCCAGCAGCCTCACGATCCCGGGACAGGGGATCCCCGGGGAGCTGTTTTTT; CDR3 protein: CASSLTIPGQGIPGELFF; V gene: TRBV4-2; J gene: TRBJ2-2; clone size: .; D gene: TRBD1
CDR3 DNA: TGTGCCAGCAGCCCGGGACAGGTAGGAGGCTACACCTTC; CDR3 protein: CASSPGQVGGYTF; V gene: TRBV9; J gene: TRBJ1-2; clone size: .; D gene: TRBD1
CDR3 DNA: TGTGCCAGCAGTCGCGGGCGGGGTGGCTACACCTTC; CDR3 protein: CASSRGRGGYTF; V gene: TRBV5-4; J gene: TRBJ1-2; clone size: .; D gene: .
CDR3 DNA: TGTGCCAGCAGCGCGACTAACTACAATGAGCAGTTCTTC; CDR3 protein: CASSATNYNEQFF; V gene: TRBV9; J gene: TRBJ2-1; clone size: .; D gene: .
CDR3 DNA: TGCGCCAGCAGCCACACCGGGACGGCTAATAATTCACCCCTCCACTTT; CDR3 protein: CASSHTGTANNSPLHF; V gene: TRBV4-1; J gene: TRBJ1-6; clone size: .; D gene: .
CDR3 DNA: TGTGCCAGCAGCGAAGGCTGGGTCAGGGGGCAACGACGAGACACTGAAGCTTTCTTT; CDR3 protein: CASSEGWVRGQRRDTEAFF; V gene: TRBV7-9; J gene: TRBJ1-1; clone size: .; D gene: TRBD1
CDR3 DNA: TGTGCCAGTAGTTTGACGATGACCCGAGATGAGACCCAGTACTTC; CDR3 protein: CASSLTMTRDETQYF; V gene: TRBV19; J gene: TRBJ2-5; clone size: .; D gene: .
CDR3 DNA: TGTGCCAGCAGTTACTCGGGGGTACCTGGAAACACCATATATTTT; CDR3 protein: CASSYSGVPGNTIYF; V gene: TRBV6-5; J gene: TRBJ1-3; clone size: .; D gene: .
CDR3 DNA: TGTGCCAGCAGCTTAGAATTGGGCAGCATCTACTATGGCTACACCTTC; CDR3 protein: CASSLELGSIYYGYTF; V gene: TRBV7-9; J gene: TRBJ1-2; clone size: once; D gene: .
CDR3 DNA: TGTGCCAGCAGCTTGGGGACAGGGGATGAAAAACTGTTTTTT; CDR3 protein: CASSLGTGDEKLFF; V gene: TRBV5-6; J gene: TRBJ1-4; clone size: .; D gene: TRBD1
CDR3 DNA: TGTGCCAGCAGCCTGGGTAAGACTAGCGGGAAGAATGAGCAGTTCTTC; CDR3 protein: CASSLGKTSGKNEQFF; V gene: TRBV11-3; J gene: TRBJ2-1; clone size: .; D gene: TRBD2
CDR3 DNA: TGTGCCAGCAGCACAACTCCCGGGACTAGAAGAGGAGAGACCCAGTACTTC; CDR3 protein: CASSTTPGTRRGETQYF; V gene: TRBV7-9; J gene: TRBJ2-5; clone size: .; D gene: TRBD2
CDR3 DNA: TGTGCCAGTAGGGAACTAGATAAAGAGACCCAGTACTTC; CDR3 protein: CASRELDKETQYF; V gene: TRBV19; J gene: TRBJ2-5; clone size: .; D gene: .
CDR3 DNA: TGTGCCAGCAGCGGGGGGACTAGCGGGAGAACGGAGACCCAGTACTTC; CDR3 protein: CASSGGTSGRTETQYF; V gene: TRBV7-9; J gene: TRBJ2-5; clone size: .; D gene: TRBD2
CDR3 DNA: TGTGCCAGCAGCCAAGATCCATGGAGCGGACGACCGAACACCGGGGAGCTGTTTTTT; CDR3 protein: CASSQDPWSGRPNTGELFF; V gene: TRBV3-1/TRBV3-2; J gene: TRBJ2-2; clone size: .; D gene: .
CDR3 DNA: TGTGCCACCAGTGCAGGGGCTGAAGCTTTCTTT; CDR3 protein: CATSAGAEAFF; V gene: TRBV24-1; J gene: TRBJ1-1; clone size: .; D gene: .
CDR3 DNA: TGTGCCACCAGTAATTTTAGGGCGGGAGCCCCCAACAATGAGCAGTTCTTC; CDR3 protein: CATSNFRAGAPNNEQFF; V gene: TRBV24-1; J gene: TRBJ2-1; clone size: .; D gene: TRBD2
CDR3 DNA: TGTGCCAGCAGCGTAGTGGGGGGGTCAGGCTCGGCCGGGGAGCTGTTTTTT; CDR3 protein: CASSVVGGSGSAGELFF; V gene: TRBV9; J gene: TRBJ2-2; clone size: .; D gene: TRBD2
CDR3 DNA: TGCAGCGTTCAGGCCTACGTGGTCGATGAGCAGTTCTTC; CDR3 protein: CSVQAYVVDEQFF; V gene: TRBV29-1; J gene: TRBJ2-1; clone size: .; D gene: .
CDR3 DNA: TGCGCCAGCAGCTTGAGGGGAAGGACTGAAGCTTTCTTT; CDR3 protein: CASSLRGRTEAFF; V gene: TRBV4-3; J gene: TRBJ1-1; clone size: few; D gene: .
CDR3 DNA: TGTGCCAGCAGTTTAATCAGTGCGGGGGGCAATCAGCCCCAGCATTTT; CDR3 protein: CASSLISAGGNQPQHF; V gene: TRBV27; J gene: TRBJ1-5; clone size: .; D gene: .
CDR3 DNA: TGTGCCAGCAGCTTAGTTAGGACAGGGGCCTACGAGCAGTACTTC; CDR3 protein: CASSLVRTGAYEQYF; V gene: TRBV7-9; J gene: TRBJ2-7; clone size: .; D gene: TRBD1
CDR3 DNA: TGTGCCAGCTCACCAGCGGAGCGGTGGGTAACCTACGAGCAGTACTTC; CDR3 protein: CASSPAERWVTYEQYF; V gene: TRBV18; J gene: TRBJ2-7; clone size: .; D gene: .
CDR3 DNA: TGTGCCAGCAGCCGGATCAAGCCGGGAGGGCGGGATTGGCAGTTCTTC; CDR3 protein: CASSRIKPGGRDWQFF; V gene: TRBV3-1/TRBV3-2; J gene: TRBJ2-1; clone size: .; D gene: TRBD2
CDR3 DNA: TGTGCCAGCAGTCAGGGGACCCCGGTAATCCCCCTCCACTTT; CDR3 protein: CASSQGTPVIPLHF; V gene: TRBV27; J gene: TRBJ1-6; clone size: .; D gene: .
CDR3 DNA: TGCAGCGTTGTAATGGGAGGGTCGAGGAGGGAAGCTTTCTTT; CDR3 protein: CSVVMGGSRREAFF; V gene: TRBV29-1; J gene: TRBJ1-1; clone size: once; D gene: .
CDR3 DNA: TGTGCCAGCAGTCCGAACCTACAGGGGAATCAGCCCCAGCATTTT; CDR3 protein: CASSPNLQGNQPQHF; V gene: TRBV6-5; J gene: TRBJ1-5; clone size: .; D gene: TRBD1
CDR3 DNA: TGCGCCAGCAGCTTGGACCTACAAAATAATTCACCCCTCCACTTT; CDR3 protein: CASSLDLQNNSPLHF; V gene: TRBV5-1; J gene: TRBJ1-6; clone size: once; D gene: .
CDR3 DNA: TGTGCCAGCAGATTAGGTCCGGGAAACACCATATATTTT; CDR3 protein: CASRLGPGNTIYF; V gene: TRBV7-8; J gene: TRBJ1-3; clone size: .; D gene: .
CDR3 DNA: TGTGCCAGCAGCCTAGGACAGGGCCGAAGCAATCAGCCCCAGCATTTT; CDR3 protein: CASSLGQGRSNQPQHF; V gene: TRBV5-6; J gene: TRBJ1-5; clone size: .; D gene: TRBD1
CDR3 DNA: TGTGCCAGCAGTCAAGGGACTAGCGGGACGCCCTACGAGCAGTACTTC; CDR3 protein: CASSQGTSGTPYEQYF; V gene: TRBV6-2/TRBV6-3; J gene: TRBJ2-7; clone size: many; D gene: TRBD2